This TCR beta chain was profiled in a study of shared clonotypes between healthy human individuals. Deep level was the assay's run setting. Repertoires were generated with immunoSEQ multiplex PCR, while TCRdb's copy carries only in-frame clones and drops some. The sample gives about 2 million clones, about 95% of which show up once; roughly 1% is in the top ten. The CDR3 runs to 16 residues. Trimming at V came to 1 base and at J to 4 bases, leaving 5 bases not matched to a gene. The germline CDR1 and CDR2 sequences are SGHDT and YYEEEE. CD45RO-negative, CCR7-positively selected cells formed the naive CD8 fraction, excluding terminally differentiated effector memory CD45RA+ cells.

The TCR originated in a man aged 18 to 29 in good health. Input material: naive CD8+ T cells sorted from blood. The genes are TRBV5-6 and TRBJ2-7, with TRBD2 matching 13 bases. CDR3 protein: CASSLNGLAGVYEQYF. The CDR3 DNA is TGTGCCAGCAGCTTGAATGGACTAGCGGGAGTGTACGAGCAGTACTTC.